The rows below give T cell receptor beta chains drawn from one sample of a study of blood T cell repertoires in COVID-19. Method: immunoSEQ multiplex PCR; TCRdb's copy keeps in-frame clones and lacks some. Of about 65,000 clones in the sample, more than 75% were seen once. The material sequenced was peripheral blood. These receptors were obtained from a man aged 60 to 69 with acute or convalescent COVID-19. CDR3s include the opening cysteine and the closing phenylalanine or tryptophan. The D gene is left open where the match is weak. Size is omitted from some rows. Given values are once, few, many or a class for expanded clones.

TRBV2	TRBJ2-5	TRBD1	NA	CASSVGQGRETQYF	TGTGCCAGCAGTGTGGGACAGGGGAGAGAGACCCAGTACTTC
TRBV7-8	TRBJ1-3	NA	NA	CASSLDREPGNTIYF	TGTGCCAGCAGCTTAGACAGGGAACCTGGAAACACCATATATTTT
TRBV19	TRBJ2-2	NA	medium-sized	CASSRWAGTGELFF	TGTGCCAGTAGCCGCTGGGCAGGGACCGGGGAGCTGTTTTTT
TRBV6-6	TRBJ1-3	NA	NA	CASSETGSGNTIYF	TGTGCCAGCAGCGAAACAGGCTCTGGAAACACCATATATTTT
TRBV11-2	TRBJ2-7	NA	NA	CASSLGSRTPYEQYF	TGTGCCAGCAGCTTAGGTTCCCGTACTCCCTACGAGCAGTACTTC
TRBV2	TRBJ2-2	NA	NA	CASAPRGGVTGELFF	TGTGCCAGCGCCCCAAGGGGGGGGGTCACCGGGGAGCTGTTTTTT
TRBV25-1	TRBJ1-2	NA	NA	CASSDWGDYGYTF	TGTGCCAGCAGTGATTGGGGCGACTATGGCTACACCTTC
TRBV5-1	TRBJ1-5	TRBD1	NA	CASSLQGAQPQHF	TGCGCCAGCAGCCTACAGGGGGCCCAGCCCCAGCATTTT
TRBV5-4	TRBJ1-4	NA	NA	CASSHHAVAGPNEKLFF	TGTGCCAGCAGCCATCATGCTGTCGCGGGGCCTAATGAAAAACTGTTTTTT
TRBV18	TRBJ1-5	NA	NA	CASSLGGRPQHF	TGTGCCAGCTCCCTCGGGGGACGGCCCCAGCATTTT
TRBV7-2	TRBJ1-6	NA	NA	CASSRTREYNSPLHF	TGTGCCAGCAGCCGCACTCGGGAGTATAATTCACCCCTCCACTTT
TRBV6-1	TRBJ2-7	NA	NA	CASSEGQGVSYEQYF	TGTGCCAGCAGTGAAGGACAAGGGGTCTCCTACGAGCAGTACTTC
TRBV7-2	TRBJ2-3	TRBD2	NA	CASSGAGGRDTQYF	TGTGCCAGCAGCGGGGCGGGGGGAAGAGATACGCAGTATTTT
TRBV27	TRBJ2-4	NA	NA	CASSSWTGGTKNIQYF	TGTGCCAGCAGTTCCTGGACAGGCGGGACCAAAAACATTCAGTACTTC
TRBV3-1/TRBV3-2	TRBJ2-1	NA	NA	CASSSTWQTRYNEQFF	TGTGCCAGCAGCAGCACGTGGCAGACAAGATACAATGAGCAGTTCTTC
TRBV2	TRBJ2-7	NA	NA	CASSVGREAYEQYF	TGTGCCAGCAGTGTTGGTCGGGAAGCCTACGAGCAGTACTTC
TRBV10-3	TRBJ2-1	TRBD2	NA	CAISVGTSLTRNEQFF	TGTGCCATCAGTGTAGGGACTAGCCTTACTCGCAATGAGCAGTTCTTC
TRBV5-4	TRBJ2-7	TRBD2	few	CASSPTLKAGAYEQYF	TGTGCCAGCAGCCCTACATTAAAAGCGGGGGCCTACGAGCAGTACTTC
TRBV3-1/TRBV3-2	TRBJ1-5	NA	NA	CASSSDNNQPQHF	TGTGCCAGCAGCTCCGACAACAATCAGCCCCAGCATTTT
TRBV19	TRBJ1-2	NA	NA	CASSYTGFGGYTF	TGTGCCAGTAGTTATACAGGGTTCGGGGGCTACACCTTC
TRBV7-3	TRBJ2-1	NA	NA	CANGRPAVRPCGHEQFF	TGTGCCAACGGTCGTCCCGCAGTGCGACCCTGCGGCCATGAGCAGTTCTTC
TRBV9	TRBJ1-5	NA	NA	CASSVDASNQPQHF	TGTGCCAGCAGCGTAGATGCGAGCAATCAGCCCCAGCATTTT
TRBV6-6	TRBJ1-5	NA	NA	CASRLSRLQENQPQHF	TGTGCCAGCAGATTGTCCCGCCTACAGGAAAATCAGCCCCAGCATTTT
TRBV6-6	TRBJ1-5	NA	NA	CASSSEQGFQPQHF	TGTGCCAGCAGCTCTGAACAGGGATTTCAGCCCCAGCATTTT
TRBV5-1	TRBJ2-5	TRBD1	NA	CASSLPGQGQETQYF	TGCGCCAGCAGCTTGCCGGGACAGGGCCAGGAGACCCAGTACTTC
TRBV19	TRBJ2-1	NA	NA	CASSRGELDLDEQFF	TGTGCCAGTAGTAGGGGGGAATTGGATTTGGATGAGCAGTTCTTC
TRBV3-1/TRBV3-2	TRBJ1-2	TRBD1	NA	CASSPGTGGSYGYTF	TGTGCCAGCAGCCCCGGGACAGGGGGCTCCTATGGCTACACCTTC
TRBV4-1	TRBJ1-4	NA	NA	CASSQDQGPREKLFF	TGCGCCAGCAGCCAAGATCAGGGTCCACGAGAAAAACTGTTTTTT
TRBV6-5	TRBJ1-1	TRBD1	NA	CAADRERSYTEAFF	TGTGCCGCGGACAGGGAAAGGTCGTACACTGAAGCTTTCTTT
TRBV5-1	TRBJ1-5	TRBD1	NA	CASSLEGQGTQPQHF	TGCGCCAGCAGCTTGGAGGGACAGGGCACTCAGCCCCAGCATTTT